This T cell receptor beta chain stems from a study of CD8+ T cells in alopecia areata. Study summary: Treated individuals took tofacitinib by mouth, 5 to 10 mg twice daily. Patients in the study were on tofacitinib for 6 to 18 months, then off it for 6 months.

Documented treatment: oral pan-JAK inhibitor, 5-10 mg twice daily. Sorting separated CD4+ and CD8+ T cells out of PBMCs. RNA, once extracted, was reverse transcribed into cDNA for use as the sequencing template. Sequencing was performed with immunoSEQ multiplex PCR; in TCRdb, only in-frame clones are kept and a portion is missing. The sample carries 250,000 to 300,000 clones, roughly 50% recorded once. Notes on the study in general: Lesional scalp displayed greater clonality than normal scalp, most notably in alopecia totalis/universalis.

This clone appeared a few times. Its antigen is still unknown. The V gene lost 3 bases and the J gene lost 7 bases, with 13 bases spanning the gap. Germline lookup yields CDR1 MDHEN and CDR2 SYDVKM. This CDR3 has 14 residues. The sample was CD4+ T cells sorted from blood, taken at week 24, from a patient treated with tofacitinib. The chain uses TRBV28 and TRBJ1-5; no reliable D call. This TCR came from a human donor with alopecia areata. The CDR3 sequence is CASSFGRSRQPQHF. The CDR3, as DNA: TGTGCCAGCAGTTTTGGGAGGTCCCGGCAGCCCCAGCATTTT.